These 6 T cell receptor beta chains originate from one sample sequenced in a study of Graves' ophthalmopathy and Graves' hyperthyroidism. As the template, RNA transcripts were used to amplify TCR beta CDR3 regions. An initial RT-PCR round employing HTBI primers preceded a second-round multiplex PCR. TCRdb fed the multiplex PCR reads into MiXCR, producing one record per CDR3 protein. The sample lists fewer than 70,000 distinct CDR3 sequences, approximately 50% occurring once. Sequenced input: peripheral blood. The receptors stem from an adult woman with Graves' ophthalmopathy.

The chain combines TRBV6-4 with TRBJ2-1, with a possible D match to TRBD2 (5 bases). Germline V gene data show CDR1 as MRHNA and CDR2 as SNTAGT. The CDR3 is made up of 15 amino acids. V lost 7 bases, J lost 0 bases, and 13 bases lay in between. The CDR3 DNA reads TGTGCCAGCAAGCCCAGCGGTAACTCCTACAATGAGCAGTTCTTC. It specifies CASKPSGNSYNEQFF.

This chain connects TRBV29-1 to TRBJ1-1; D is perhaps TRBD1 (6 bases). Germline V gene lookup returns CDR1 SQVTM and CDR2 ANQGSEA. V lost 5 bases and J lost 1, with 17 bases in between. This CDR3 region has 15 residues. CDR3 residues: CSVYGGQAGNTEAFF. The CDR3 DNA reads TGCAGCGTTTATGGGGGGCAGGCCGGGAACACTGAAGCTTTCTTT.

The chain carries TRBV4-3 and TRBJ2-7; D not certain. Trimming pared 3 bases from V and 5 bases from J, leaving 11 bases between. The CDR3 length is 13 residues. The V gene's germline CDR1 is LGHNA and CDR2 YSLEER. The DNA for the CDR3 is TGCGCCAGCAGCCACTACGAGTGGAACGAGCAGTACTTC. Residues: CASSHYEWNEQYF.

Many counts were recorded for this clonotype. The rearrangement links TRBV7-2 to TRBJ1-5; D possibly corresponds to TRBD1 (5 bases). Per the germline V gene, CDR1 is SGHTA and CDR2 is FQGNSA. The V end lost 4 bases, the J end lost 5 bases, and 6 bases lay between the germline ends. This CDR3 comprises 12 residues. CDR3 amino acids: CASSWGDQPQHF. CDR3 DNA sequence: TGTGCCAGCAGCTGGGGGGATCAGCCCCAGCATTTT.

This clonotype was found many times. A much larger clone differs from this one at a single base, so this may be a read error. The CDR3 does not close with the conserved phenylalanine or tryptophan, likely indicating a read error. This rearrangement joins TRBV7-9 to TRBJ1-1; D remains ambiguous. Trimming stripped 1 base from V and 5 bases from J, with 11 bases between. The CDR3 is 14 amino acids. CDR1 is SEHNR, CDR2 FQNEAQ, per germline (reference sequence). CDR3: CASSLEGLRTEAFY. The DNA for the CDR3 is TGTGCCAGCAGCTTAGAGGGTTTGAGGACTGAAGCTTTCTAT.

The table lists this clonotype with many counts. V and J are TRBV5-1 and TRBJ2-3; 9 bases align to TRBD2. Germline V gene lookup returns CDR1 SGHRS and CDR2 YFSETQ. Losses at the gene ends were 2 bases for V and 1 base for J; bases not matched to a gene: 2. This CDR3 is 15 amino acids long. The CDR3 spells CASSLAGGGTDTQYF. CDR3 nucleotides: TGCGCCAGCAGCTTAGCGGGAGGAGGCACAGATACGCAGTATTTT.